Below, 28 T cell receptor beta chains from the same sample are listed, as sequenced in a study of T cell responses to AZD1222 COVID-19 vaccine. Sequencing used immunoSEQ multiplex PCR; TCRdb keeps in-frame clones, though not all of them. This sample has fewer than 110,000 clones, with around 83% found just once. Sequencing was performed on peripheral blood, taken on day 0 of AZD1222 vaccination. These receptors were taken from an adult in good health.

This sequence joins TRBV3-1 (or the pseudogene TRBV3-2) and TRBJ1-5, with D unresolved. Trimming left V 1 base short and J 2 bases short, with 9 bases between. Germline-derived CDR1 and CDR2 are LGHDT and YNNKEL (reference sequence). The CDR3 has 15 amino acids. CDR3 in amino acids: CASSQASAGNQPQHF. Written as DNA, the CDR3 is TGTGCCAGCAGCCAAGCATCGGCAGGCAATCAGCCCCAGCATTTT.

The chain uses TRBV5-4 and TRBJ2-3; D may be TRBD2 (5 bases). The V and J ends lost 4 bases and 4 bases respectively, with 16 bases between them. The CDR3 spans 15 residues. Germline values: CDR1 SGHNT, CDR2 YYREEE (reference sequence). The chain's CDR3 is CASSMWGARADTQYF. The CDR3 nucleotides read TGTGCCAGCAGCATGTGGGGAGCACGGGCAGATACGCAGTATTTT.

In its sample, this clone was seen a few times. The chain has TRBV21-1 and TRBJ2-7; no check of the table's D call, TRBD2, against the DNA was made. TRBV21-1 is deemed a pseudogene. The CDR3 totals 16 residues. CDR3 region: CASSKHLAGSSYEQYF. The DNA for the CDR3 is TGTGCCAGCAGCAAACACCTAGCGGGAAGCTCCTACGAGCAGTACTTC.

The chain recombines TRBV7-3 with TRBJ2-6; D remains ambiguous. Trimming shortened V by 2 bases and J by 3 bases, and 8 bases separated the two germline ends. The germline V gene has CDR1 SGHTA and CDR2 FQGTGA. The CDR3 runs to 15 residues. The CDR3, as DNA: TGTGCCAGCAGCTTATTGGGTAATGGGGCCAACGTCCTGACTTTC. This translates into CASSLLGNGANVLTF.

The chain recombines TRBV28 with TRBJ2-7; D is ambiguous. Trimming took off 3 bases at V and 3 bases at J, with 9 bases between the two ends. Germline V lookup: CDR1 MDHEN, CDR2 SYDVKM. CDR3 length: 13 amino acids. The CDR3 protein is CASSLSAIYEQYF. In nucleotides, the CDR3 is TGTGCCAGCAGTTTGTCTGCGATCTACGAGCAGTACTTC.

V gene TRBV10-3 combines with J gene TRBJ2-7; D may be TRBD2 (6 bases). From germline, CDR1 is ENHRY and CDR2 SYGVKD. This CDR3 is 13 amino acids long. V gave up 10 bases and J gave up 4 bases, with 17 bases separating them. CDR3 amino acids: CATGLAPNYEQYF. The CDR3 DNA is TGTGCCACCGGTCTAGCGCCTAATTACGAGCAGTACTTC.

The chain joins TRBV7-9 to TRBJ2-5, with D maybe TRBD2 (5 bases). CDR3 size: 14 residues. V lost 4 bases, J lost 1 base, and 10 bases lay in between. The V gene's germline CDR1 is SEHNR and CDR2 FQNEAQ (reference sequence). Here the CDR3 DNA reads TGTGCCAGCAGCTCCCGGGGTCTCCAAGAGACCCAGTACTTC. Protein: CASSSRGLQETQYF.

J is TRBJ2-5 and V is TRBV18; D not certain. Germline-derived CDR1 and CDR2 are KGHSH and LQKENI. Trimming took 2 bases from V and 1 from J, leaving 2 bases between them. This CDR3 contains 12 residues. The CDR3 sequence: CASSPIQETQYF. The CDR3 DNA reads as TGTGCCAGCTCACCAATCCAAGAGACCCAGTACTTC.

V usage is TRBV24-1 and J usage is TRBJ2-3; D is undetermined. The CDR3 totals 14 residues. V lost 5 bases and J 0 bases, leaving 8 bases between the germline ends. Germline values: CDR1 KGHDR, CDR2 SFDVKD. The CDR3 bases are TGTGCCACCAGTGCCGCTCTGAGCACAGATACGCAGTATTTT. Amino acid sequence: CATSAALSTDTQYF.

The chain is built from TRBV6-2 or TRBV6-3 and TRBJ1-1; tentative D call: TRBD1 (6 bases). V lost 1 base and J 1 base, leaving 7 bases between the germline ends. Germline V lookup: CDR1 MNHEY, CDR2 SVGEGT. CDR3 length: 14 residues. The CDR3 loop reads CASSYLQGNTEAFF. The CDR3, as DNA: TGTGCCAGCAGTTACTTACAGGGGAACACTGAAGCTTTCTTT.

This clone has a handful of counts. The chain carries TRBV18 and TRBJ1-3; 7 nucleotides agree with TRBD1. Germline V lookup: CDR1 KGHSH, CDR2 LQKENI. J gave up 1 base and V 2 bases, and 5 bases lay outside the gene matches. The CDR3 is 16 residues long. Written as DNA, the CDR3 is TGTGCCAGCTCACCAGGGACAGACACTTCTGGAAACACCATATATTTT. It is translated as CASSPGTDTSGNTIYF.

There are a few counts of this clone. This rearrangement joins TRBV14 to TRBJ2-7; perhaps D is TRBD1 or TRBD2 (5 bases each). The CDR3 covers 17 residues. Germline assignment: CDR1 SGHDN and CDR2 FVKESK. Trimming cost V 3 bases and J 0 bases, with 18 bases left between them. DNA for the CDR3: TGTGCCAGCAGCCAGTCCCCCCTCAGGGAGAGCTCCTACGAGCAGTACTTC. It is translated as CASSQSPLRESSYEQYF.

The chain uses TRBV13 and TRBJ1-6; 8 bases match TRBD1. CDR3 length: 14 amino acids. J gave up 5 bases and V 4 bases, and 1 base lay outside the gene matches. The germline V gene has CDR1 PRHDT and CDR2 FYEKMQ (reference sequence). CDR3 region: CASSWTGNNSPLHF. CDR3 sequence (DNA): TGTGCCAGCAGCTGGACAGGGAATAATTCACCCCTCCACTTT.

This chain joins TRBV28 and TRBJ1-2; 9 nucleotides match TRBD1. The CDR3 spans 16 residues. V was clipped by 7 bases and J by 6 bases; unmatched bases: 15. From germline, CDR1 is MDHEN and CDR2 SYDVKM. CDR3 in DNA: TGTGCCAGCACCTTACTCCCGGGACAGGGAAAAGATGGCTACACCTTC. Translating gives CASTLLPGQGKDGYTF.

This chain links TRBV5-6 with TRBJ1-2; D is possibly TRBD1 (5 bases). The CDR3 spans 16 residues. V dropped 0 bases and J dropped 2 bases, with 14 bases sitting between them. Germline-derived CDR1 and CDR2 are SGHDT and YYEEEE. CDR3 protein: CASSLEDTVENYGYTF. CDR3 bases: TGTGCCAGCAGCTTGGAGGACACGGTTGAAAACTATGGCTACACCTTC.

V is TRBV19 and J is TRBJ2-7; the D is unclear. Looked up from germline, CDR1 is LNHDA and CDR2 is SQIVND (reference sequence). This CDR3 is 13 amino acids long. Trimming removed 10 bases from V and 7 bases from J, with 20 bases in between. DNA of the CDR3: TGTGCCACCCTACCCCCAGGCGACCCAGAGCAGTACTTC. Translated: CATLPPGDPEQYF.

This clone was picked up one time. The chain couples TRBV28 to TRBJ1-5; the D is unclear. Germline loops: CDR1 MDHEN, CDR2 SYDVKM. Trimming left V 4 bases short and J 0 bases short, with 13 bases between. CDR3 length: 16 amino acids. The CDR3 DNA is TGTGCCAGCAGTTCAGACGTGACCGATAGCAATCAGCCCCAGCATTTT. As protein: CASSSDVTDSNQPQHF.

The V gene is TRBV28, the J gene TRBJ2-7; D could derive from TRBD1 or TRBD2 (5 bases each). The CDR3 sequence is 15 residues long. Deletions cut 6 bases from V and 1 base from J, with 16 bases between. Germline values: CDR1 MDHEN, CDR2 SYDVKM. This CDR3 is CASSSRDGYSYEQYF. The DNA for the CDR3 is TGTGCCAGCAGCTCACGGGACGGATATTCCTACGAGCAGTACTTC.

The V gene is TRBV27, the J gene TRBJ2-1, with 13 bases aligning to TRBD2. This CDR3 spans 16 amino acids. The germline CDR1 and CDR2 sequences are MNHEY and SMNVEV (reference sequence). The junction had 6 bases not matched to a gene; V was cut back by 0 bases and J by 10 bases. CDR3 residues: CASSLSRTSGSKEQFF. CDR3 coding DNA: TGTGCCAGCAGTTTATCGAGGACTAGCGGGAGTAAAGAGCAGTTCTTC.

CDR3 DNA sequence: TGTGCCAGCAGCCAAGGGTCAGCTCTTCACTACGAGCAGTACTTC. This gives the protein CASSQGSALHYEQYF. V gene TRBV4-2 combines with J gene TRBJ2-7; D gene uncertain. Between the trimmed V and J ends, which lost 1 base and 3 bases, there was a span of 13 bases. The CDR3 totals 15 residues. The germline gives CDR1 LGHNA, CDR2 YNFKEQ.

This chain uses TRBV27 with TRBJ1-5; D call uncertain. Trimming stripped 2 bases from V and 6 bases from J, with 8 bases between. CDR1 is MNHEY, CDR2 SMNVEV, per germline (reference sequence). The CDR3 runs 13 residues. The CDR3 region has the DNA TGTGCCAGCAGTTTACGGGTATTTCAGCCCCAGCATTTT. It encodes CASSLRVFQPQHF.

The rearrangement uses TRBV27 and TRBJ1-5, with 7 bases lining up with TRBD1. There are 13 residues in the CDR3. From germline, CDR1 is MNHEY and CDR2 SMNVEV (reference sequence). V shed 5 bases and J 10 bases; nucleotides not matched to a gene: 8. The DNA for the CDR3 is TGTGCCAGCAGTGACGACAGGGTTAAACCCCAGCATTTT. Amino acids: CASSDDRVKPQHF.

The DNA for the CDR3 is TGTGCCTGGGGCACTAACTATGGCTACACCTTC. Translated, it gives CAWGTNYGYTF. J is TRBJ1-2 and V is TRBV30; D is undetermined. Germline CDR1 and CDR2: GTSNPN and SVGIG (reference sequence). V dropped 5 bases and J dropped 0 bases, with 4 bases sitting between them. The CDR3 runs 11 residues. Using reference TRBV30 and TRBJ1-2 for the parts outside the CDR3, the full variable domain is SQTIHQWPATLVQPVGSPLSLECTVEGTSNPNLYWYRQAAGRGLQLLFYSVGIGQISSEVPQNLSASRPQDRQFILSSKKLLLSDSGFYLCAWGTNYGYTFGSGTRLTVV.

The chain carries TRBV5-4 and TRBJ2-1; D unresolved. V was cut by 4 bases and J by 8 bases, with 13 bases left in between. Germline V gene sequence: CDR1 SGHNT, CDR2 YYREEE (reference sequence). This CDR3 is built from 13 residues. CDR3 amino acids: CASSAVVVDEQFF. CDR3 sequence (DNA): TGTGCCAGCAGCGCCGTAGTGGTCGATGAGCAGTTCTTC. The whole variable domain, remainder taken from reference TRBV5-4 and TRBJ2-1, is ETGVTQSPTHLIKTRGQQVTLRCSSQSGHNTVSWYQQALGQGPQFIFQYYREEENGRGNFPPRFSGLQFPNYSSELNVNALELDDSALYLCASSAVVVDEQFFGPGTRLTVL.

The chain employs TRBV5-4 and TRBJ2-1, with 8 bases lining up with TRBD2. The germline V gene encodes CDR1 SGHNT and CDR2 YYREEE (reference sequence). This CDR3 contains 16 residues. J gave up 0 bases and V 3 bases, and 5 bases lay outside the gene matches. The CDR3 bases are TGTGCCAGCAGCTCCAAAAGCGGGGGCTCCTACAATGAGCAGTTCTTC. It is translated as CASSSKSGGSYNEQFF. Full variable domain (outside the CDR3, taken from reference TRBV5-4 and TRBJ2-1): ETGVTQSPTHLIKTRGQQVTLRCSSQSGHNTVSWYQQALGQGPQFIFQYYREEENGRGNFPPRFSGLQFPNYSSELNVNALELDDSALYLCASSSKSGGSYNEQFFGPGTRLTVL.

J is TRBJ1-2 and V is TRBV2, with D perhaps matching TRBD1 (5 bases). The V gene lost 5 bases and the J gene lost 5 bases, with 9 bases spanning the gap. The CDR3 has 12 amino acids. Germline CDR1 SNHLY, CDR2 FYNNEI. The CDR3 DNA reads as TGTGCCAGCAGTCCCGGGGGGTATGGCTACACCTTC. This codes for CASSPGGYGYTF. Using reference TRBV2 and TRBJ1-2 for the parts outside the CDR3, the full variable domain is EPEVTQTPSHQVTQMGQEVILRCVPISNHLYFYWYRQILGQKVEFLVSFYNNEISEKSEIFDDQFSVERPDGSNFTLKIRSTKLEDSAMYFCASSPGGYGYTFGSGTRLTVV.

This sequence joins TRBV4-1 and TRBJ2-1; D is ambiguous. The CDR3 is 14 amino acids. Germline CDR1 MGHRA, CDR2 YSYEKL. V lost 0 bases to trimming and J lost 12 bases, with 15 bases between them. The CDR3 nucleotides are TGCGCCAGCAGCCAAGAGGACGTCGGACGCCGGCAGTTCTTC. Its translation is CASSQEDVGRRQFF.

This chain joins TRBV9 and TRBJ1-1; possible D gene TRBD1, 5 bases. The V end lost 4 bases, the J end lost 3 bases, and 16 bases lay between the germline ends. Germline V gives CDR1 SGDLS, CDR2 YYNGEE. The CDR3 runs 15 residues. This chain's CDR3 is CASSIGRLQDTEAFF. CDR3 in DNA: TGTGCCAGCAGCATTGGACGGTTACAGGACACTGAAGCTTTCTTT.